A selection of T cell receptor beta chains follows, all from one sample in a study of beta chain features in type 1 diabetes. Data came from immunoSEQ multiplex PCR; TCRdb stores just in-frame clones and leaves some out. The profile covers about 450,000 clones, with over 9.5% appearing a single time and approximately 0.05% taken by the ten largest. Input material: naive CD4+ T cells from blood. The receptor set was obtained from a woman between 18 and 29 years old in good health. The CDR3 runs from the conserved cysteine through the conserved F or W. A D gene is named only where the DNA matches it firmly. Not all rows give a size; the values are once, few, many and, for expanded clones, a class.

V	length	size	J	D	CDR3	DNA
TRBV29-1	11	few	TRBJ2-3	-	CSVGLGDTQYF	TGCAGCGTTGGATTGGGGGATACGCAGTATTTT
TRBV7-2	15	few	TRBJ2-4	TRBD1	CASSTAGTGKNIQYF	TGTGCCAGCAGCACGGCCGGGACAGGGAAAAACATTCAGTACTTC
TRBV9	11	few	TRBJ2-2	-	CASSVPGELFF	TGTGCCAGCAGCGTACCCGGGGAGCTGTTTTTT
TRBV30	15	few	TRBJ2-1	TRBD2	CAWSEHGLAVNEQFF	TGTGCCTGGAGCGAACACGGACTAGCGGTCAATGAGCAGTTCTTC
TRBV5-1	14	few	TRBJ2-1	-	CASSLVGSYNEQFF	TGCGCCAGCAGCTTGGTGGGCAGCTACAATGAGCAGTTCTTC
TRBV7-8	15	few	TRBJ2-1	TRBD1	CASSFPGQGAAEQFF	TGTGCCAGCAGCTTCCCTGGACAGGGGGCGGCTGAGCAGTTCTTC
TRBV9	16	few	TRBJ2-2	-	CASSARAGTNTGELFF	TGTGCCAGCAGTGCCCGGGCAGGTACGAACACCGGGGAGCTGTTTTTT
TRBV7-9	12	few	TRBJ1-3	-	CASSLPGNTIYF	TGTGCCAGCAGCTTACCTGGAAACACCATATATTTT
TRBV10-3	12	few	TRBJ2-3	-	CAIRGPTDTQYF	TGTGCCATCAGGGGGCCCACAGATACGCAGTATTTT
TRBV28	13	many	TRBJ1-6	-	CASSPDGGSPLHF	TGTGCCAGCAGTCCGGACGGAGGTTCACCCCTCCACTTT
TRBV5-1	15	-	TRBJ1-2	-	CASGNSGARTYGYTF	TGCGCCAGCGGGAATTCGGGGGCGCGGACCTATGGCTACACCTTC
TRBV2	10	-	TRBJ2-7	-	CASRGYEQYF	TGTGCCAGCAGAGGGTACGAGCAGTACTTC
TRBV7-3	14	few	TRBJ1-2	-	CASSLERRAYGYTF	TGTGCCAGCAGCTTGGAACGGAGGGCCTATGGCTACACCTTC
TRBV7-9	14	-	TRBJ1-1	-	CASSVTLGDTEAFF	TGTGCCAGCAGCGTTACTTTGGGGGACACTGAAGCTTTCTTT
TRBV30	15	-	TRBJ2-1	TRBD1	CAWTIGQGSYNEQFF	TGTGCCTGGACGATTGGACAGGGGAGTTACAATGAGCAGTTCTTC
TRBV4-2	13	many	TRBJ2-3	-	CASSQGAPGTQYF	TGTGCCAGCAGCCAAGGAGCGCCGGGTACGCAGTATTTT
TRBV19	14	few	TRBJ2-3	TRBD2	CASMSGASTDTQYF	TGTGCCAGTATGAGCGGGGCTAGCACAGATACGCAGTATTTT
TRBV4-3	13	few	TRBJ2-4	-	CASSQVLDNIQYF	TGCGCCAGCAGCCAAGTTCTAGATAACATTCAGTACTTC
TRBV29-1	15	few	TRBJ2-5	-	CSVDNWTGDQETQYF	TGCAGCGTCGATAACTGGACGGGAGACCAAGAGACCCAGTACTTC
TRBV7-3	13	few	TRBJ2-7	TRBD1	CASSRDRGYEQYF	TGTGCCAGCAGCCGGGACAGGGGCTACGAGCAGTACTTC
TRBV2	12	-	TRBJ1-2	-	CASITVGYGYTF	TGTGCCAGCATCACAGTTGGCTATGGCTACACCTTC
TRBV28	13	-	TRBJ2-1	-	CASSSLGTNEQFF	TGTGCCAGCAGTTCCCTGGGGACCAATGAGCAGTTCTTC
TRBV7-9	15	-	TRBJ2-7	TRBD2	CASTESGTRYREQYF	TGTGCCAGCACCGAATCGGGGACTAGGTATCGGGAGCAGTACTTC
TRBV10-3	14	-	TRBJ2-7	-	CAISLGGSTYEQYF	TGTGCCATCAGTTTAGGGGGGAGCACCTACGAGCAGTACTTC
TRBV5-1	15	-	TRBJ1-2	-	CASSSQFAGNYGYTF	TGCGCCAGCAGCTCCCAATTTGCAGGGAACTATGGCTACACCTTC
TRBV6-5	14	few	TRBJ2-5	-	CASSQSRVQETQYF	TGTGCCAGCAGCCAAAGCAGGGTCCAAGAGACCCAGTACTTC
TRBV19	13	few	TRBJ2-7	-	CASSIADRRQQYF	TGTGCCAGTAGTATAGCCGACCGGAGGCAGCAGTACTTC
TRBV7-2	13	-	TRBJ2-5	-	CASSFYIQETQYF	TGTGCCAGCAGCTTTTATATCCAAGAGACCCAGTACTTC